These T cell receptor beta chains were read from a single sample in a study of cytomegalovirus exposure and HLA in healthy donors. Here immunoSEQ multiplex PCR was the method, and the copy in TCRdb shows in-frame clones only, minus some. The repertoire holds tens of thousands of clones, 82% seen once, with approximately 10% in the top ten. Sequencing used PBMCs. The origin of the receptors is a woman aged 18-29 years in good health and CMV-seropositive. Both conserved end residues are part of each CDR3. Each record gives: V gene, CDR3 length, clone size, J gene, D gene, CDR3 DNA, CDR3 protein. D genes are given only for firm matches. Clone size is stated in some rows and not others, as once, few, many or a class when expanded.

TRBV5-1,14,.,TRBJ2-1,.,TGCGCCAGCAGCTTGGAACGTCAGTACAATGAGCAGTTCTTC,CASSLERQYNEQFF
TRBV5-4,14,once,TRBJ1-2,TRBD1,TGTGCCAGCAGCTTGGACAGGGGAGGCTATGGCTACACCTTC,CASSLDRGGYGYTF
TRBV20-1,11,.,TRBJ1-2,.,TGCAGTGCTAGGGAGGGTTGGGGCTACACCTTC,CSAREGWGYTF
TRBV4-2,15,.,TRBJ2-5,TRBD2,TGTGCCAGCAGCCTATCTAGCGGGGGGAAAGGGACCCAGTACTTC,CASSLSSGGKGTQYF
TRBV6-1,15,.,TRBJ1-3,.,TGTGCCAGCAGTGCCTCCGGGGGCTCTGGAAACACCATATATTTT,CASSASGGSGNTIYF
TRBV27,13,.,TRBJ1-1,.,TGTGCCAGCAGTTTTTCGCGACTCATGGAAGCTTTCTTT,CASSFSRLMEAFF
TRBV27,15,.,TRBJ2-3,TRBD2,TGTGCCAGCAGTCCGCCGGGACTAGCGACGCATACGCAGTATTTT,CASSPPGLATHTQYF
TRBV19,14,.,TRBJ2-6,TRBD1,TGTGCCAGTTGTGCCCGGGACAGCCAAGTTGTCCTGACTTTC,CASCARDSQVVLTF
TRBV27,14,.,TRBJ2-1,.,TGTGCCAGCAGGGACGCCCTAGCAGACAATGAGCAGTTCTTC,CASRDALADNEQFF
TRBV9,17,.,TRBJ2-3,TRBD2,TGTGCCAGCAGCGTAGTGGCTAGCGGGGGCCTAGGGGATACGCAGTATTTT,CASSVVASGGLGDTQYF
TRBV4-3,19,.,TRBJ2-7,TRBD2,TGCGCCAGCAGCCAAGATCTACTAGCGGGAGCAAGTGGAGGGTACGAGCAGTACTTC,CASSQDLLAGASGGYEQYF
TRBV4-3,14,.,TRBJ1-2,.,TGCGCCAGCAGCCAACAGATCGATAACTATGGCTACACCTTC,CASSQQIDNYGYTF
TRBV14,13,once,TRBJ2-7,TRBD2,TGTGCCAGCAGCCAAGGGACTAGCGGCGAGCAGTACTTC,CASSQGTSGEQYF
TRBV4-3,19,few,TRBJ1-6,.,TGCGCCAGCAGCCAAGATAGAACAGGGACTAGCTCCTATAATTCACCCCTCCACTTT,CASSQDRTGTSSYNSPLHF
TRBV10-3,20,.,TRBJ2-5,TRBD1,TGTGCCATCAGTGATGGGAGGGGATTGGAGGGGGACAGGGACCAAGAGACCCAGTACTTC,CAISDGRGLEGDRDQETQYF
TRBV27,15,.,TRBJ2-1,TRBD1,TGTGCCAGCAGTTTAAGGGACAGGGTGTGGAATGAGCAGTTCTTC,CASSLRDRVWNEQFF
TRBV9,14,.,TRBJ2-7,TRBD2,TGTGCCAGCAGCGTAGGCGGGGGGCCCTACGAGCAGTACTTC,CASSVGGGPYEQYF
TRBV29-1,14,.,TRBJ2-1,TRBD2,TGCAGCGTTGCGGCTAGCGGGGGATACAATGAGCAGTTCTTC,CSVAASGGYNEQFF
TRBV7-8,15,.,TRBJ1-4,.,TGTGCCAGCAGCTTAGAGGCTCGCGCCGGGGAAAAACTGTTTTTT,CASSLEARAGEKLFF
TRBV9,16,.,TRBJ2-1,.,TGTGCCAGCAGCAGTAGTAGTAGGGGAGGACACAATGAGCAGTTCTTC,CASSSSSRGGHNEQFF
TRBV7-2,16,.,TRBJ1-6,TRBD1,TGTGCCAGCAGCCCCCGGGACAGGGTTTTGGATTCACCCCTCCACTTT,CASSPRDRVLDSPLHF
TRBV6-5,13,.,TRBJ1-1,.,TGTGCCAGCTCATCGGATGGGGCCACCGGAGCTTTCTTT,CASSSDGATGAFF
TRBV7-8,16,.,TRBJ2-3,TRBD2,TGTGCCAGCAGCCCGCGGACTAGCGGGGTTCCAGATACGCAGTATTTT,CASSPRTSGVPDTQYF
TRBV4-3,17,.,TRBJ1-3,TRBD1,TGCGCCAGCAGCCAAGGGTTGGGCAGGGGGATAGGAAACACCATATATTTT,CASSQGLGRGIGNTIYF
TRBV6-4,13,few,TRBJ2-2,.,TGTGCCAGCAGTGAGCGGGACACCGGGGAGCTGTTTTTT,CASSERDTGELFF
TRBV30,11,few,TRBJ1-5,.,TGTGCCTTGGACAGCTCGGAGACCCAGCATTTT,CALDSSETQHF
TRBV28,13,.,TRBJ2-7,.,TGTGCCAGCAGTTCGATGAGCATCTACGAGCAGTACTTC,CASSSMSIYEQYF
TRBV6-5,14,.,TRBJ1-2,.,TGTGCCAGCACCCGTGGGGGCTTTGACTATGGCTACACCTTC,CASTRGGFDYGYTF
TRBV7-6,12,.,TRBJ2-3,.,TGTGCCAGCAGCCCGACAGTAGATACGCAGTATTTT,CASSPTVDTQYF
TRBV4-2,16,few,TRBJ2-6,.,TGTGCCAGCAGCCAAGAAGAGGGCTCCGGGGCCAACGTCCTGACTTTC,CASSQEEGSGANVLTF
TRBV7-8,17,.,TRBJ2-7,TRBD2,TGTGCCAGCAGCTGGTGGGGGGGTGACTACCGGACCTACGAGCAGTACTTC,CASSWWGGDYRTYEQYF
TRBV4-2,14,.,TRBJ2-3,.,TGTGCCAGCAGCCAAAAGCTGGAGTCAGATACGCAGTATTTT,CASSQKLESDTQYF
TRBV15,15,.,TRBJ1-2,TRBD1,TGTGCCACCAGCAGAGTAGGGACAGCAAACTATGGCTACACCTTC,CATSRVGTANYGYTF
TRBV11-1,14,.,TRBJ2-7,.,TGTGCCAGCAGATTATCACTTTCGGGGTCCGAGCAGTACTTC,CASRLSLSGSEQYF
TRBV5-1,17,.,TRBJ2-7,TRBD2,TGCGCCAGCAGCTTAAGGGGGGCTAGCGGGAGCGCCTACGAGCAGTACTTC,CASSLRGASGSAYEQYF
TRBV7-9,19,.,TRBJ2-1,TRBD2,TGTGCCAGCAGCTTAGGTAGGCTTAGCGGGAGGATACGCTACAATGAGCAGTTCTTC,CASSLGRLSGRIRYNEQFF
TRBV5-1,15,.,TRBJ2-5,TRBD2,TGCGCCAGCAGCTTCGGTGGGGGGGGCCAAGAGACCCAGTACTTC,CASSFGGGGQETQYF
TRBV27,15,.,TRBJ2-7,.,TGTGCCAGCAGATCGTACAGGGACCCACCCTACGAGCAGTACTTC,CASRSYRDPPYEQYF
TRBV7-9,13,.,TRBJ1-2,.,TGTGCCAGCAGCATCAGCTACAGGGATGGCTACACCTTC,CASSISYRDGYTF
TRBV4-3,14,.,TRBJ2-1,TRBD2,TGCGCCAGCTCAACACTAGCGGGAGGGGATGAGCAGTTCTTC,CASSTLAGGDEQFF
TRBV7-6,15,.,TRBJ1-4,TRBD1,TGTGCCAGCAGCCTACCCGGGACAGGGTATGAAAAACTGTTTTTT,CASSLPGTGYEKLFF
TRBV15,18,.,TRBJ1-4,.,TGTGCCACCAGCTACCGTGGGGGGAGCACAAGGGATAATGAAAAACTGTTTTTT,CATSYRGGSTRDNEKLFF
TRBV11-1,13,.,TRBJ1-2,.,TGTGCCAGCGCCGGGCCGGGAATCTATGGCTACACCTTC,CASAGPGIYGYTF
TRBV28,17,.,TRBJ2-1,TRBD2,TGTGCCAGCAGTTCCTTCGGGGGACTAGCGGGAGGCGATGAGCAGTTCTTC,CASSSFGGLAGGDEQFF
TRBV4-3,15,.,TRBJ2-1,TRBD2,TGCGCCAGCAGCCAAGGGGATAGCGGGAGTAGTGAGCAGTTCTTC,CASSQGDSGSSEQFF
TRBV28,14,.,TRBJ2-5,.,TGTGCCAGCAGAGTCCAGGGATTTAAAGAGACCCAGTACTTC,CASRVQGFKETQYF
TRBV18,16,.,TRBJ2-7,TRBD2,TGTGCCAGCTCACCACCTCTAGCGGGGGGTCAGTACGAGCAGTACTTC,CASSPPLAGGQYEQYF
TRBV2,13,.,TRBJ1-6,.,TGTGCCAGCCGAGTCACTTATAATTCACCCCTCCACTTT,CASRVTYNSPLHF
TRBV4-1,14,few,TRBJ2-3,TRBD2,TGCGCCAGCAGCCCGGGACTAGAGACAGATACGCAGTATTTT,CASSPGLETDTQYF
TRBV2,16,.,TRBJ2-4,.,TGTGCCAGCAGTCTGTCGGACATACCAGAATATGACATTCAGTACTTC,CASSLSDIPEYDIQYF
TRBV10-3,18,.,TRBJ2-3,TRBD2,TGTGCCATCAGCGAGCGGGGAGGTGGCTGGGTCGGAGCAGATACGCAGTATTTT,CAISERGGGWVGADTQYF
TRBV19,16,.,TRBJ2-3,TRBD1,TGTGCCACGGAACCGTACAGGGGAGACCGCACAGATACGCAGTATTTT,CATEPYRGDRTDTQYF
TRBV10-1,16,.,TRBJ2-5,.,TGCGCCAGCAGTGAGTCAAGGGCGGGACTGGCGGAGACCCAGTACTTC,CASSESRAGLAETQYF